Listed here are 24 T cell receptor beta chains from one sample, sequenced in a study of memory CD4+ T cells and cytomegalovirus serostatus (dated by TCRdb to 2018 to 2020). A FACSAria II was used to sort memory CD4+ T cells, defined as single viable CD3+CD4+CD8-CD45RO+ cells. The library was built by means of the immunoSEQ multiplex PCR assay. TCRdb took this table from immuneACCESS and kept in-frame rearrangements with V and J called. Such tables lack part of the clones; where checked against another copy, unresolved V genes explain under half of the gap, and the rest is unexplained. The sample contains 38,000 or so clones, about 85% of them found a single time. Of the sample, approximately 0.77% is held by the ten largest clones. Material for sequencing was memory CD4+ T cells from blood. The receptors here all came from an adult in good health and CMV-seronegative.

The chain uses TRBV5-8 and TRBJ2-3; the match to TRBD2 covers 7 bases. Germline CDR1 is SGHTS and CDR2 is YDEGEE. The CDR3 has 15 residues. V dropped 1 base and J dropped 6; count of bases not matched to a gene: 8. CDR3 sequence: CASSLMLAEADTQYF. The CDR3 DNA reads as TGTGCCAGCAGCTTGATGCTAGCGGAGGCCGATACGCAGTATTTT.

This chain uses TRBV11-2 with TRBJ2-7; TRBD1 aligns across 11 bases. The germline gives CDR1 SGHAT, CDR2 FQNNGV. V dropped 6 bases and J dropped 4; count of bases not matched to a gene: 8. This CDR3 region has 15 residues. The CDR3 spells CASREGTGGQYEQYF. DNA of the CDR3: TGTGCCAGCAGAGAGGGGACAGGGGGACAGTACGAGCAGTACTTC.

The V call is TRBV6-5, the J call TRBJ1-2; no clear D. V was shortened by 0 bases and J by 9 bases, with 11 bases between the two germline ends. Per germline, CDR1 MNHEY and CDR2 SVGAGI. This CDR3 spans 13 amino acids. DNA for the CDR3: TGTGCCAGCAGTTACTCGAGATACCCTAGCTACACCTTC. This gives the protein CASSYSRYPSYTF.

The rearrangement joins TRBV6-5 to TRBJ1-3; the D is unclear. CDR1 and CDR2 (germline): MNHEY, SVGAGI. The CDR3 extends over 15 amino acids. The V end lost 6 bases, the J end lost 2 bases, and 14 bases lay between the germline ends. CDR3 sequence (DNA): TGTGCCAGCAGGGCCTCGTCCCACCCTGGAAACACCATATATTTT. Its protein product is CASRASSHPGNTIYF.

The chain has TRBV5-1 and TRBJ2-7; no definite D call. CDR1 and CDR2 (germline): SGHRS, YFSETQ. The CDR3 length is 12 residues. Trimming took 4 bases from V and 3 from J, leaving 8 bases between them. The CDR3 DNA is TGCGCCAGCAGCGACAATTTCTACGAGCAGTACTTC. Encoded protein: CASSDNFYEQYF.

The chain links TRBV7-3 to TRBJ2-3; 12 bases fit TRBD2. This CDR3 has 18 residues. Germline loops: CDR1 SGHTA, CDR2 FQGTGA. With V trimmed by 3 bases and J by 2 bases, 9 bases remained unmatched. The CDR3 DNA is TGTGCCAGCAGCTTCCTCTCTAGCGGGGGGGCGATCACAGATACGCAGTATTTT. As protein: CASSFLSSGGAITDTQYF.

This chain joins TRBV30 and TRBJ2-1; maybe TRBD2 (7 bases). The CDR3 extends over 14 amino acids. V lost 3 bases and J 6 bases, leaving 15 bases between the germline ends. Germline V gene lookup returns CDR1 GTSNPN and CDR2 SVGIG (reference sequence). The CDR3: CAWRDFRGANEQFF. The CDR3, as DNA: TGTGCCTGGAGGGACTTCCGGGGGGCCAATGAGCAGTTCTTC.

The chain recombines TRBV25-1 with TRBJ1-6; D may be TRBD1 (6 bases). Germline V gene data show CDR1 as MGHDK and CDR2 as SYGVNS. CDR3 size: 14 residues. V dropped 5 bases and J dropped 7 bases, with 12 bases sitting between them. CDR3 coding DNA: TGTGCCAGCAGTTACAGGGAGAGCAATTCACCCCTCCACTTT. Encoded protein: CASSYRESNSPLHF.

This CDR3 is CASSVDRAYNEQFF. CDR3 nucleotides: TGTGCCAGCAGCGTAGACAGGGCCTACAATGAGCAGTTCTTC. This sequence joins TRBV9 and TRBJ2-1; possible D gene TRBD1, 6 bases. Between the trimmed V and J ends, which lost 0 bases and 2 bases, there was a span of 6 bases. Germline V gives CDR1 SGDLS, CDR2 YYNGEE. This CDR3 comprises 14 residues.

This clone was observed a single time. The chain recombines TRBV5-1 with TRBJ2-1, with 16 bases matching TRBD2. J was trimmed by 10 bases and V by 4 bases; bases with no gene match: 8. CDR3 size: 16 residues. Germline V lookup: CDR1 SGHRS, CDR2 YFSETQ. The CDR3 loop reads CASSRQGLAGGDEQFF. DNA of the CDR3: TGCGCCAGCAGCAGGCAGGGACTAGCGGGGGGGGACGAGCAGTTCTTC.

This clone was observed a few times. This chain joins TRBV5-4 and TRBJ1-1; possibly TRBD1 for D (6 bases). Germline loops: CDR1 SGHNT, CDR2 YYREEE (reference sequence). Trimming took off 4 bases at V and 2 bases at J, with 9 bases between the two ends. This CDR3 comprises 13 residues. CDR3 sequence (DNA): TGTGCCAGCAGCGAGGACAGAAACACTGAAGCTTTCTTT. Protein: CASSEDRNTEAFF.

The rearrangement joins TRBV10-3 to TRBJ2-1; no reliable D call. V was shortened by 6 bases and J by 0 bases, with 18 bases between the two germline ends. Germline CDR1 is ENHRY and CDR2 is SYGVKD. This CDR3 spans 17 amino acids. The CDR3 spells CAIREPVLSSSYNEQFF. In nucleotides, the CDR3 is TGTGCCATCAGAGAGCCGGTACTTTCCTCCTCCTACAATGAGCAGTTCTTC.

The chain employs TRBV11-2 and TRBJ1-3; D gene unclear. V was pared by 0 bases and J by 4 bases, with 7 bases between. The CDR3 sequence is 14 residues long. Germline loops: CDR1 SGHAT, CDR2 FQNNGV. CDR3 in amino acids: CASSLDGRGNTIYF. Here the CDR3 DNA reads TGTGCCAGCAGCTTAGACGGCCGAGGAAACACCATATATTTT.

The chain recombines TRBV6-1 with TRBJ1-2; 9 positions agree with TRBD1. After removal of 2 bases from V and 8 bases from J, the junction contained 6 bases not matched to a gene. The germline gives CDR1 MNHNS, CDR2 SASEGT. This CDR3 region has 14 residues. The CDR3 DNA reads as TGTGCCAGCAGTGAAAACAGGGGGCTGCGGGGCTACACCTTC. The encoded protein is CASSENRGLRGYTF.

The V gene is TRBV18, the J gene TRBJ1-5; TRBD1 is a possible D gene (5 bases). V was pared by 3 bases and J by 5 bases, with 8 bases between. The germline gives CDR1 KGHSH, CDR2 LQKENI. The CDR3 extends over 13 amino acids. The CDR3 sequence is CASSPQGYQPQHF. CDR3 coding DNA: TGTGCCAGCTCACCTCAGGGTTATCAGCCCCAGCATTTT. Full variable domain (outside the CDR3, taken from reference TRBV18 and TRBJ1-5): NAGVMQNPRHLVRRRGQEARLRCSPMKGHSHVYWYRQLPEEGLKFMVYLQKENIIDESGMPKERFSAEFPKEGPSILRIQQVVRGDSAAYFCASSPQGYQPQHFGDGTRLSIL.

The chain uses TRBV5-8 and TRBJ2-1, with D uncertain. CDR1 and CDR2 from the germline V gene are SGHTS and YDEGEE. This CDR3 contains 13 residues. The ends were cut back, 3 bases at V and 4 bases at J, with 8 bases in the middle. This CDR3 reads CASSWTLYNEQFF. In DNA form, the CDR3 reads TGTGCCAGCAGCTGGACCCTGTACAATGAGCAGTTCTTC.

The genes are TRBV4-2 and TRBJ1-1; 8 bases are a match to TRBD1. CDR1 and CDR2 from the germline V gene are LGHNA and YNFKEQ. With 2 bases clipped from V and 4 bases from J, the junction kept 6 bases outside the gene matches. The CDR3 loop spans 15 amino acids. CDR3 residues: CASSQITGGGTEAFF. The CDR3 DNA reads TGTGCCAGCAGCCAAATAACAGGGGGTGGCACTGAAGCTTTCTTT.

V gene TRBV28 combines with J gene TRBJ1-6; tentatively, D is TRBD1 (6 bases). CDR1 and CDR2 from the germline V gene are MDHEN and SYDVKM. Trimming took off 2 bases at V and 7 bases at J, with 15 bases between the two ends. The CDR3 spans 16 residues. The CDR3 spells CASSLGGAGSNSPLHF. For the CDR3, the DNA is TGTGCCAGCAGTTTAGGGGGGGCGGGGAGCAATTCACCCCTCCACTTT.

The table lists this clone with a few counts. The CDR3 sequence: CASSNWGSTDTQYF. The CDR3 region has the DNA TGTGCCAGCAGCAATTGGGGGAGCACAGATACGCAGTATTTT. The chain is built from TRBV7-9 and TRBJ2-3; D is tentatively TRBD1 or TRBD2 (5 bases each). The CDR3 is made up of 14 amino acids. Trimming cost V 5 bases and J 0 bases, with 9 bases left between them. Germline CDR1 reads SEHNR; CDR2 reads FQNEAQ (reference sequence).

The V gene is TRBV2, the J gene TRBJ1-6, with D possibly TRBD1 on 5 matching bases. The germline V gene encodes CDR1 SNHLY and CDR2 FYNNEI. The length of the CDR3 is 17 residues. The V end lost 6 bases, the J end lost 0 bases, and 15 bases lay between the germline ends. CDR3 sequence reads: CASRTRAPGSYNSPLHF. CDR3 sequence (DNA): TGTGCCAGCAGAACCAGGGCCCCTGGCTCCTATAATTCACCCCTCCACTTT.

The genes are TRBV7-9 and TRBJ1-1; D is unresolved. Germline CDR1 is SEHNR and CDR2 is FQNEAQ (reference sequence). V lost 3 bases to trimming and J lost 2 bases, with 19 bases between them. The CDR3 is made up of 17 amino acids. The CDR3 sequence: CASSFILTGNRNTEAFF. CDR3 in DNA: TGTGCCAGCAGCTTTATCCTAACCGGCAACCGAAACACTGAAGCTTTCTTT.

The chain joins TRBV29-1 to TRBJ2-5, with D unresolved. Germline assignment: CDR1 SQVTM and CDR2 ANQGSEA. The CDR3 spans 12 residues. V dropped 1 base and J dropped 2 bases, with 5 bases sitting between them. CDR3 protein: CSVEARQETQYF. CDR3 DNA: TGCAGCGTTGAAGCCAGGCAAGAGACCCAGTACTTC.

The CDR3 nucleotides read TGTGCCAGCTCGCACCAGGGGGACTACACCTTC. It yields the protein CASSHQGDYTF. The chain uses TRBV18 and TRBJ1-2; 7 positions agree with TRBD1. The CDR3 is made up of 11 amino acids. Unmatched junction bases numbered 5, after V lost 6 bases and J lost 10 bases. Germline CDR1 reads KGHSH; CDR2 reads LQKENI. The full variable domain, its missing parts supplied by reference TRBV18 and TRBJ1-2, is NAGVMQNPRHLVRRRGQEARLRCSPMKGHSHVYWYRQLPEEGLKFMVYLQKENIIDESGMPKERFSAEFPKEGPSILRIQQVVRGDSAAYFCASSHQGDYTFGSGTRLTVV.

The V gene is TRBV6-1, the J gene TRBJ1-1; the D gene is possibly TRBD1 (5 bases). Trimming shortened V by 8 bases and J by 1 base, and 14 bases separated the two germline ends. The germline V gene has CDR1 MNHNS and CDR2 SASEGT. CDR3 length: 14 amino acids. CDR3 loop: CASSLGHSNTEAFF. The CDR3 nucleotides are TGTGCCAGCTCCCTCGGACACTCGAACACTGAAGCTTTCTTT.